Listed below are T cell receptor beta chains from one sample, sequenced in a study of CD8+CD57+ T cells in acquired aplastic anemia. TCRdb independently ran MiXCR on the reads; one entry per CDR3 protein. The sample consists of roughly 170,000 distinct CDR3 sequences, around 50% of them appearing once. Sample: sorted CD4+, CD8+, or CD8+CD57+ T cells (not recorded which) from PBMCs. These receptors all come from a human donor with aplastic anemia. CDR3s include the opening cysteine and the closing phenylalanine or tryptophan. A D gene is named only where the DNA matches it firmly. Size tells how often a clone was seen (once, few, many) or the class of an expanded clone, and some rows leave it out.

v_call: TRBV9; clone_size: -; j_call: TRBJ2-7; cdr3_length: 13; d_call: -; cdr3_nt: TGTGCCAGCAGCGTAGGGGACAACTACGAGCAGTACTTC; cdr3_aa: CASSVGDNYEQYF
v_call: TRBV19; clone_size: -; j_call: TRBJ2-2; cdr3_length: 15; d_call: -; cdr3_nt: TGTGCCAGTAGAGGGGGAGGGGGCGGTCCCGGGGGGCTGTTTTTT; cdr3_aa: CASRGGGGGPGGLFF
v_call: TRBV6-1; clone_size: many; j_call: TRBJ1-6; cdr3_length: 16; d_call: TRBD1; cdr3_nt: TGTGCCAGCAGCCCGACAGGGGAGACAGGGTTTTCACCCCTCCACTTT; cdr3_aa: CASSPTGETGFSPLHF
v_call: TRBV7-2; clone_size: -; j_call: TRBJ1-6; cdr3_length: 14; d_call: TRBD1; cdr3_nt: TGTGCCAGCAGCCAAGGACAGGTTTCGACACCCCTCCACTTT; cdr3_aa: CASSQGQVSTPLHF
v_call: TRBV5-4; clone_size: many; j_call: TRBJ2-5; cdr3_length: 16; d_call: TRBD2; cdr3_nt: TGTGCCAGCAGCCGCAGGACTAGCGGGTACCAAGAGACCCAGTACTTC; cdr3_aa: CASSRRTSGYQETQYF
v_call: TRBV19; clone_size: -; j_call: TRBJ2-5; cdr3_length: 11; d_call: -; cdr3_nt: TGTGCCAGTACTCTAGCGGAGACCCAGTACTTC; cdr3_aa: CASTLAETQYF
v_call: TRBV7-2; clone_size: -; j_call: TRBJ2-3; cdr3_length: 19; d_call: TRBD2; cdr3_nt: TGTGCCAGCAGCTTATCCGGACTAGCGGGGGGCTGGGGCACAGATACGCAGTATTTT; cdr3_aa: CASSLSGLAGGWGTDTQYF
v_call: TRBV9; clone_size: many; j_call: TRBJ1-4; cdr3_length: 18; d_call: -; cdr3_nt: TGTGCCAGCAGCGTAGCTACAGGGACTGAGGCAACTAATGAAAAACTGTTTTTT; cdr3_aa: CASSVATGTEATNEKLFF
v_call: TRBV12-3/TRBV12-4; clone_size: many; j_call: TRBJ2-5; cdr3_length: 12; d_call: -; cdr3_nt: TGTGCCAGCAGGTGGGGCCAAGAGACCCAGTACTTC; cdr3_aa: CASRWGQETQYF
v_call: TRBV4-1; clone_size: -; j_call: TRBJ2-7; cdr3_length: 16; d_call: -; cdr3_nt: TGCGCCAGCAGCCAAGAAGGCCTGGGCGGGGCGGCCGAGCAGTACTTC; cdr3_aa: CASSQEGLGGAAEQYF
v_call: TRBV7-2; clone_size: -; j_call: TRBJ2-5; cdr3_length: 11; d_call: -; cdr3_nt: TGTGCCAGCAGCCGGAAGGAGACCCAGTACTTC; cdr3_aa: CASSRKETQYF
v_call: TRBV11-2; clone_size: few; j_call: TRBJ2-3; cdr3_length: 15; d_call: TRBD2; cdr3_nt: TGTGCCAGCAGCTTTTCGGGCGGGGGTCCAGATACGCAGTATTTT; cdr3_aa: CASSFSGGGPDTQYF
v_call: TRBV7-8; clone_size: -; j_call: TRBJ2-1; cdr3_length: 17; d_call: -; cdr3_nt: TGTGCCAGCAGCTTACGAGGGGGGGGGGAGGGGTCTGGTGAGCAGTTCTTC; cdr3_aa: CASSLRGGGEGSGEQFF
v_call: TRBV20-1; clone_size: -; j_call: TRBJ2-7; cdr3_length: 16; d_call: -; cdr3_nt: TGCAGTGCTAGAGATATCGCGGCGGGGAACACCTACGAGCAGTACTTC; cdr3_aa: CSARDIAAGNTYEQYF
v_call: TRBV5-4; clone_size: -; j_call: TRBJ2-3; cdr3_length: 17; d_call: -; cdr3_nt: TGTGCCAGCAGCTTTTTTAAGGGGGGGGCGGCGGAAGATACGCAGTATTTT; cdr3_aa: CASSFFKGGAAEDTQYF
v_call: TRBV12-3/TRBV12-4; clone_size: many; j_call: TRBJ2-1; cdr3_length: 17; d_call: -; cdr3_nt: TGTGCCAGCAGGCCCCAGAACCAGGGTAATTATGGGGGTGAGCAGTTCTTC; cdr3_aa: CASRPQNQGNYGGEQFF
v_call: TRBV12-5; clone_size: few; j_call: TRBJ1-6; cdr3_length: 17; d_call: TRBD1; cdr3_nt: TGTGCTAGTGGTTTGCCCCCGGGACAGGGGCCCTATTCACCCCTCCACTTT; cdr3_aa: CASGLPPGQGPYSPLHF
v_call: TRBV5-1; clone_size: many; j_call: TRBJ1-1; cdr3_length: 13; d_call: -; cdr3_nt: TGCGCCAGCAGGCGGGAAGTGAACACTGAAGCTTTCTTT; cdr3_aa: CASRREVNTEAFF
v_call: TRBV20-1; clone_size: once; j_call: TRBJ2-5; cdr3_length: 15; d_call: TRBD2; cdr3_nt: TGCAGTGCCACCCTCTTAGCGGGGTTGACGGGGACCCAGTACTTC; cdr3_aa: CSATLLAGLTGTQYF
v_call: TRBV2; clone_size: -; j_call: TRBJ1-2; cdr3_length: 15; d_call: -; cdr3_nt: TGTGCCAGCTCTCCCCTCGGGGGGCAGGACTATGGCTACACCTTC; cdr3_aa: CASSPLGGQDYGYTF
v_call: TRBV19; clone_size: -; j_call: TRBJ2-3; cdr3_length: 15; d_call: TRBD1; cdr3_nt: TGTGCCAGTAGTAAAGGACAGGGTGGCACAGATACGCAGTATTTT; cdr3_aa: CASSKGQGGTDTQYF
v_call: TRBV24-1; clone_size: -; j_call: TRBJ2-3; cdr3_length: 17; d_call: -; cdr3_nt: TGTGCCACCAGTGATTTCGGGCAGGGTCCTGTCACAGATACGCAGTATTTT; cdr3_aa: CATSDFGQGPVTDTQYF
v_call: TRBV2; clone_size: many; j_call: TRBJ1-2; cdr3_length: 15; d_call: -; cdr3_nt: TGTGCCAGCAGAAAGTCCGGGACAAGGGACTATGGCTACACCTTC; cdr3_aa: CASRKSGTRDYGYTF
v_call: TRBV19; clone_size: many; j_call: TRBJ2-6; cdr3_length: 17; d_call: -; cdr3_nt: TGTGCCAGTAGTACCCAAACTTTTACCTCTGGGGCCAACGTCCTGACTTTC; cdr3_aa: CASSTQTFTSGANVLTF
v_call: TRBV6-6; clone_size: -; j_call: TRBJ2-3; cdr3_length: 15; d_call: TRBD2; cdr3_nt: TGTGCCAGCTCACCGACTAGCGGGGGGAGTGATACGCAGTATTTT; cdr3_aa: CASSPTSGGSDTQYF
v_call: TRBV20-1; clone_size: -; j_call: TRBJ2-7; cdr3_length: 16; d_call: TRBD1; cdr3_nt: TGCAGTGCTACTACGAGGACCGGGACAGGATCCTACGAGCAGTACTTC; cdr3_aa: CSATTRTGTGSYEQYF
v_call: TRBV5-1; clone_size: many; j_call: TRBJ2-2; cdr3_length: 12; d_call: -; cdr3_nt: TGCGCCAGCAGCTTGGGGGCCGGGGAGCTGTTTTTT; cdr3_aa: CASSLGAGELFF
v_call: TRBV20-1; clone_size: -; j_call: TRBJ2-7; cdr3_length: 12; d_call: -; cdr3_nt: TGCAGTGCTCCGGCCACTTGGGACGAGCAGTACTTC; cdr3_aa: CSAPATWDEQYF
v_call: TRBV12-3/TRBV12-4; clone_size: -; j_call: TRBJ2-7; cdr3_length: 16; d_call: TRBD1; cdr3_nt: TGTGCCAGCAGCCGAGGACAGGGGGCGTTCGGGCACGAGCAGTACTTC; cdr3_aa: CASSRGQGAFGHEQYF
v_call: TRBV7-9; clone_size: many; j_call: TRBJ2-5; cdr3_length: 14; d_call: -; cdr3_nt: TGTGCCAGCAGCTTAGCGCCGGCAGAAGAGACCCAGTACTTC; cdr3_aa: CASSLAPAEETQYF
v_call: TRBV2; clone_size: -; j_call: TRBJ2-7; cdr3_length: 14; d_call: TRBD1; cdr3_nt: TGTGCCAGCAGTGACGGGACAGGGCCCAACGAGCAGTACTTC; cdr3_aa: CASSDGTGPNEQYF
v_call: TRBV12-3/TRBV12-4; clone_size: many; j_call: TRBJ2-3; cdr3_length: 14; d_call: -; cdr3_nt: TGTGCCAGCAGGTGGGGGGCGAGCACAGATACGCAGTATTTT; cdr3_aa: CASRWGASTDTQYF
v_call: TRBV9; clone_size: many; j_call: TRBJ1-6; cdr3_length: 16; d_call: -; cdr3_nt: TGTGCCAGCAGCGTAGATGCAGGGGCCTATAATTCACCCCTCCACTTT; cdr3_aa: CASSVDAGAYNSPLHF
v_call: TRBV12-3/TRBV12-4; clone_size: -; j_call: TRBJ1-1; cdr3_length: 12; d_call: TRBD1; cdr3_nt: TGTGCCAGCCCAACAGGGGACACTGAAGCTTTCTTT; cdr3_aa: CASPTGDTEAFF
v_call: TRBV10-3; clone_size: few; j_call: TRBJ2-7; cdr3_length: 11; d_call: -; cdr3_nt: TGTGCCAGCAGTTACTCTCACGAGCAGTACTTC; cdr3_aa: CASSYSHEQYF